The 24 T cell receptor beta chains presented below share a single source sample, sequenced in a study of response to subunit inactivated influenza vaccine. TCRdb re-derived calls from the RT-PCR reads in MiXCR, one entry per CDR3 protein. The data show 500,000 or so distinct CDR3 sequences, with about 15% seen just once and 3% held by the top ten. The sequenced sample was CD4+ T cells sorted from PBMCs, obtained less than 30 months after vaccination. The receptors were gathered from a man aged 50-75 years who received an inactivated influenza vaccine.

This clonotype was counted a few times. The V call is TRBV7-9, the J call TRBJ2-2, with D tentatively TRBD1 (6 bases). Germline CDR1 and CDR2: SEHNR and FQNEAQ (reference sequence). The CDR3 spans 17 residues. The V and J ends lost 5 bases and 0 bases respectively, with 16 bases between them. CDR3 amino acids: CASSPTQGRSNTGELFF. In nucleotides, the CDR3 is TGTGCCAGCAGCCCAACACAGGGACGGTCGAACACCGGGGAGCTGTTTTTT.

The chain has TRBV7-2 and TRBJ2-3; maybe TRBD1 (5 bases). CDR3 length: 15 amino acids. Germline V gene sequence: CDR1 SGHTA, CDR2 FQGNSA. V lost 5 bases and J 3 bases, leaving 15 bases between the germline ends. The CDR3 DNA reads as TGTGCCAGCAGCCAGGGTTGGACGGCTACAGATACGCAGTATTTT. This encodes CASSQGWTATDTQYF.

This clonotype was counted many times. J is TRBJ1-2 and V is TRBV29-1; D unresolved. Per the germline V gene, CDR1 is SQVTM and CDR2 is ANQGSEA. Trimming left V 2 bases short and J 7 bases short, with 2 bases between. The CDR3 covers 9 residues. CDR3 loop: CSVERGYTF. Written as DNA, the CDR3 is TGCAGCGTTGAACGTGGCTACACCTTC.

This clonotype was seen more than once but under ten times. The chain carries TRBV28 and TRBJ2-3, with TRBD2 matching over 7 bases. CDR1 MDHEN and CDR2 SYDVKM come from the germline V gene. The CDR3 extends over 12 amino acids. V dropped 8 bases and J dropped 6; count of bases not matched to a gene: 5. The CDR3 bases are TGTGCCAGCGGGGGGGAAGGGGATACGCAGTATTTT. Its translation: CASGGEGDTQYF.

This clonotype appeared many times. This chain uses TRBV5-1 with TRBJ1-1, with 7 bases that match TRBD1. CDR3 length equals 13 residues. V trimming: 4 bases; J trimming: 5 bases; junction bases outside the gene matches: 5. Germline V gene sequence: CDR1 SGHRS, CDR2 YFSETQ. The CDR3 nucleotides are TGCGCCAGCAGCCAGGGGGTACGGACTGAAGCTTTCTTT. This codes for CASSQGVRTEAFF.

This clonotype has just a few counts. The chain is built from TRBV20-1 and TRBJ2-3; D possibly corresponds to TRBD2 (5 bases). The germline V and J ends were trimmed by 4 bases and 3 bases, with 11 bases remaining between them. Germline assignment: CDR1 DFQATT and CDR2 SNEGSKA (reference sequence). CDR3 length equals 13 residues. CDR3 bases: TGCAGTGCTACTGGACTCCAAACAGATACGCAGTATTTT. This encodes CSATGLQTDTQYF.

This chain joins TRBV25-1 and TRBJ1-6, with 7 nucleotides matching TRBD1. CDR3 length: 17 residues. Germline V gene lookup returns CDR1 MGHDK and CDR2 SYGVNS. V shed 5 bases and J 2 bases; nucleotides not matched to a gene: 9. As DNA, the CDR3 is TGTGCCAGCAGTCCCTGGGAGGGGGCTGCCTATAATTCACCCCTCCACTTT. Translation gives CASSPWEGAAYNSPLHF.

The chain links TRBV7-2 to TRBJ2-6, with D possibly being TRBD2 (6 bases). The germline gives CDR1 SGHTA, CDR2 FQGNSA. V was shortened by 4 bases and J by 2 bases, with 12 bases between the two germline ends. This CDR3 is 16 amino acids long. This CDR3 reads CASSSRWGAGANVLTF. In nucleotides, the CDR3 is TGTGCCAGCAGCTCCCGATGGGGGGCTGGGGCCAACGTCCTGACTTTC. Using reference TRBV7-2 and TRBJ2-6 for the parts outside the CDR3, the full variable domain is GAGVSQSPSNKVTEKGKDVELRCDPISGHTALYWYRQSLGQGLEFLIYFQGNSAPDKSGLPSDRFSAERTGGSVSTLTIQRTQQEDSAVYLCASSSRWGAGANVLTFGAGSRLTVL.

This clonotype was seen only a few times. This sequence joins TRBV7-9 and TRBJ1-1, with D tentatively TRBD1 (5 bases). The CDR3 has 14 residues. With 2 bases removed from V and 4 bases from J, the gap between germline ends came to 11 bases. The germline V gene has CDR1 SEHNR and CDR2 FQNEAQ (reference sequence). CDR3 sequence (DNA): TGTGCCAGCAGCTTATCCCCTAGGGGCACTGAAGCTTTCTTT. It yields the protein CASSLSPRGTEAFF.

The rearrangement joins TRBV12-3 or TRBV12-4 to TRBJ2-7, with a possible D match to TRBD1 (6 bases). V lost 5 bases and J lost 4, with 12 bases in between. The CDR3 runs 13 residues. The CDR3 DNA sequence: TGTGCCAGCAGTCGGTCGGACAGATACGAGCAGTACTTC. It codes for CASSRSDRYEQYF.

This clonotype was found many times. This chain joins TRBV5-1 and TRBJ2-4; 8 bases agree with TRBD2. Germline CDR1 and CDR2: SGHRS and YFSETQ. CDR3 length: 16 residues. The trim removed 4 bases at V and 8 bases at J, leaving 14 bases unmatched. CDR3 in amino acids: CASSLLGGSGEDIQYF. The CDR3 DNA reads as TGCGCCAGCAGCCTTCTGGGAGGTAGCGGGGAGGACATTCAGTACTTC. Using reference TRBV5-1 and TRBJ2-4 for the parts outside the CDR3, the full variable domain is KAGVTQTPRYLIKTRGQQVTLSCSPISGHRSVSWYQQTPGQGLQFLFEYFSETQRNKGNFPGRFSGRQFSNSRSEMNVSTLELGDSALYLCASSLLGGSGEDIQYFGAGTRLSVL.

In this sample, this clonotype turned up many times. This chain uses TRBV18 with TRBJ1-2, with 11 bases fitting TRBD1. The CDR3 consists of 14 residues. Germline V gene data show CDR1 as KGHSH and CDR2 as LQKENI. Trimming took 3 bases from V and 4 from J; bases not matched to a gene: 1. The CDR3 bases are TGTGCCAGCTCACCGGGGACAGGGGGCTATGGCTACACCTTC. Translated, it gives CASSPGTGGYGYTF.

The genes are TRBV5-1 and TRBJ2-4; D unclear. Germline V gene sequence: CDR1 SGHRS, CDR2 YFSETQ. Trimming took 0 bases from V and 6 from J, leaving 10 bases between them. This CDR3 contains 14 residues. CDR3 DNA sequence: TGCGCCAGCAGCTTGGGGGTCGTAGGAAACATTCAGTACTTC. Its protein product is CASSLGVVGNIQYF.

The chain couples TRBV29-1 to TRBJ2-4; 10 nucleotides match TRBD1. The V segment lost 7 bases and the J segment 4 bases; nucleotides outside the gene matches: 4. The CDR3 has 13 amino acids. Germline V gene data show CDR1 as SQVTM and CDR2 as ANQGSEA. DNA of the CDR3: TGCAGCGCTGGACAGGGGGGAAAAAACATTCAGTACTTC. It yields the protein CSAGQGGKNIQYF.

The chain employs TRBV4-3 and TRBJ2-2, with D tentatively TRBD1 or TRBD2 (5 bases each). The V gene lost 2 bases and the J gene lost 7 bases, with 11 bases spanning the gap. Per germline, CDR1 LGHNA and CDR2 YSLEER. This CDR3 has 14 amino acids. The CDR3 coding sequence is TGCGCCAGCAGCCAACACAAGAGGGGCGGGGAGCTGTTTTTT. Protein sequence: CASSQHKRGGELFF.

The V and J genes are TRBV9 and TRBJ2-2; TRBD2 is a possible D gene (6 bases). The CDR3 has 16 residues. Germline lookup yields CDR1 SGDLS and CDR2 YYNGEE. Trimming stripped 4 bases from V and 1 base from J, with 14 bases between. The CDR3 reads CASSKRDWKNTGELFF. In nucleotides, the CDR3 is TGTGCCAGCAGCAAACGGGACTGGAAGAACACCGGGGAGCTGTTTTTT.

V and J are TRBV6-1 and TRBJ1-4; no definite D call. Germline V CDR1 and CDR2: MNHNS, SASEGT. Trimming pared 4 bases from V and 2 bases from J, leaving 11 bases between. The CDR3 is 15 amino acids. CDR3 coding DNA: TGTGCCAGCAGTGTCCAGGCGGGCACTAATGAAAAACTGTTTTTT. Its translation: CASSVQAGTNEKLFF.

V gene TRBV7-9 combines with J gene TRBJ2-1; 7 bases are a match to TRBD2. The CDR3 length is 15 residues. Germline CDR1 SEHNR, CDR2 FQNEAQ (reference sequence). The ends lost 4 bases at V and 1 base at J; junction bases unmatched: 4. CDR3 bases: TGTGCCAGCAGCTCCCGGACTAGTTCCTACAATGAGCAGTTCTTC. Its translation is CASSSRTSSYNEQFF.

Of note for this clonotype: This may be a read error: a much more frequent sequence differs by one nucleotide. The CDR3 region is CASSQTYLTGGPDTQYF. Written as DNA, the CDR3 is TGTGCCAGCAGCCAAACGTACCTAACGGGAGGGCCAGATACGCAGTATTTT. The chain combines TRBV3-1 with TRBJ2-3, with TRBD2 matching over 8 bases. Germline V gene lookup returns CDR1 LGHDT and CDR2 YNNKEL (reference sequence). Trimming cost V 2 bases and J 4 bases; bases outside gene matches: 11. The CDR3 contains 17 residues.

The chain is built from TRBV14 and TRBJ2-2; D gene ambiguous. There are 14 residues in the CDR3. V lost 0 bases, J lost 4 bases, and 6 bases lay in between. Germline CDR1 is SGHDN and CDR2 is FVKESK. CDR3 nucleotides: TGTGCCAGCAGCCAAGATATTCCCACCGGGGAGCTGTTTTTT. Protein: CASSQDIPTGELFF.

Only a few counts were recorded for this clonotype. The chain employs TRBV20-1 and TRBJ2-7; possibly TRBD2 for D (6 bases). V shed 5 bases and J shed 2 bases, with 13 bases lying between them. The germline V gene encodes CDR1 DFQATT and CDR2 SNEGSKA (reference sequence). The length of the CDR3 is 13 residues. CDR3 in amino acids: CSAPSGPPYEQYF. The CDR3 DNA is TGCAGTGCTCCAAGCGGGCCGCCCTACGAGCAGTACTTC.

The table lists this clonotype with a few counts. The rearrangement uses TRBV18 and TRBJ2-4; 8 bases agree with TRBD1. Germline loops: CDR1 KGHSH, CDR2 LQKENI. The V and J ends lost 3 bases and 1 base, in that order; junction bases with no gene match: 2. This CDR3 contains 15 residues. CDR3: CASSPTGDAKNIQYF. The CDR3 DNA follows: TGTGCCAGCTCACCGACAGGGGACGCCAAAAACATTCAGTACTTC.

The chain combines TRBV5-6 with TRBJ1-1; D is ambiguous. V dropped 0 bases and J dropped 3 bases, with 12 bases sitting between them. This CDR3 has 15 residues. Germline CDR1 reads SGHDT; CDR2 reads YYEEEE. In nucleotides, the CDR3 is TGTGCCAGCAGCTTGGTAACGAGGGATGACACTGAAGCTTTCTTT. This gives the protein CASSLVTRDDTEAFF.

This clonotype has just a few counts. CDR3 nucleotide sequence: TGTGCCAGCAGTTTAGCGGGTTTGCCCGAGCAGTACTTC. Protein product: CASSLAGLPEQYF. The chain combines TRBV12-3 or TRBV12-4 with TRBJ2-7; D remains ambiguous. Trimming left V 0 bases short and J 6 bases short, with 9 bases between. The CDR3 runs to 13 residues.